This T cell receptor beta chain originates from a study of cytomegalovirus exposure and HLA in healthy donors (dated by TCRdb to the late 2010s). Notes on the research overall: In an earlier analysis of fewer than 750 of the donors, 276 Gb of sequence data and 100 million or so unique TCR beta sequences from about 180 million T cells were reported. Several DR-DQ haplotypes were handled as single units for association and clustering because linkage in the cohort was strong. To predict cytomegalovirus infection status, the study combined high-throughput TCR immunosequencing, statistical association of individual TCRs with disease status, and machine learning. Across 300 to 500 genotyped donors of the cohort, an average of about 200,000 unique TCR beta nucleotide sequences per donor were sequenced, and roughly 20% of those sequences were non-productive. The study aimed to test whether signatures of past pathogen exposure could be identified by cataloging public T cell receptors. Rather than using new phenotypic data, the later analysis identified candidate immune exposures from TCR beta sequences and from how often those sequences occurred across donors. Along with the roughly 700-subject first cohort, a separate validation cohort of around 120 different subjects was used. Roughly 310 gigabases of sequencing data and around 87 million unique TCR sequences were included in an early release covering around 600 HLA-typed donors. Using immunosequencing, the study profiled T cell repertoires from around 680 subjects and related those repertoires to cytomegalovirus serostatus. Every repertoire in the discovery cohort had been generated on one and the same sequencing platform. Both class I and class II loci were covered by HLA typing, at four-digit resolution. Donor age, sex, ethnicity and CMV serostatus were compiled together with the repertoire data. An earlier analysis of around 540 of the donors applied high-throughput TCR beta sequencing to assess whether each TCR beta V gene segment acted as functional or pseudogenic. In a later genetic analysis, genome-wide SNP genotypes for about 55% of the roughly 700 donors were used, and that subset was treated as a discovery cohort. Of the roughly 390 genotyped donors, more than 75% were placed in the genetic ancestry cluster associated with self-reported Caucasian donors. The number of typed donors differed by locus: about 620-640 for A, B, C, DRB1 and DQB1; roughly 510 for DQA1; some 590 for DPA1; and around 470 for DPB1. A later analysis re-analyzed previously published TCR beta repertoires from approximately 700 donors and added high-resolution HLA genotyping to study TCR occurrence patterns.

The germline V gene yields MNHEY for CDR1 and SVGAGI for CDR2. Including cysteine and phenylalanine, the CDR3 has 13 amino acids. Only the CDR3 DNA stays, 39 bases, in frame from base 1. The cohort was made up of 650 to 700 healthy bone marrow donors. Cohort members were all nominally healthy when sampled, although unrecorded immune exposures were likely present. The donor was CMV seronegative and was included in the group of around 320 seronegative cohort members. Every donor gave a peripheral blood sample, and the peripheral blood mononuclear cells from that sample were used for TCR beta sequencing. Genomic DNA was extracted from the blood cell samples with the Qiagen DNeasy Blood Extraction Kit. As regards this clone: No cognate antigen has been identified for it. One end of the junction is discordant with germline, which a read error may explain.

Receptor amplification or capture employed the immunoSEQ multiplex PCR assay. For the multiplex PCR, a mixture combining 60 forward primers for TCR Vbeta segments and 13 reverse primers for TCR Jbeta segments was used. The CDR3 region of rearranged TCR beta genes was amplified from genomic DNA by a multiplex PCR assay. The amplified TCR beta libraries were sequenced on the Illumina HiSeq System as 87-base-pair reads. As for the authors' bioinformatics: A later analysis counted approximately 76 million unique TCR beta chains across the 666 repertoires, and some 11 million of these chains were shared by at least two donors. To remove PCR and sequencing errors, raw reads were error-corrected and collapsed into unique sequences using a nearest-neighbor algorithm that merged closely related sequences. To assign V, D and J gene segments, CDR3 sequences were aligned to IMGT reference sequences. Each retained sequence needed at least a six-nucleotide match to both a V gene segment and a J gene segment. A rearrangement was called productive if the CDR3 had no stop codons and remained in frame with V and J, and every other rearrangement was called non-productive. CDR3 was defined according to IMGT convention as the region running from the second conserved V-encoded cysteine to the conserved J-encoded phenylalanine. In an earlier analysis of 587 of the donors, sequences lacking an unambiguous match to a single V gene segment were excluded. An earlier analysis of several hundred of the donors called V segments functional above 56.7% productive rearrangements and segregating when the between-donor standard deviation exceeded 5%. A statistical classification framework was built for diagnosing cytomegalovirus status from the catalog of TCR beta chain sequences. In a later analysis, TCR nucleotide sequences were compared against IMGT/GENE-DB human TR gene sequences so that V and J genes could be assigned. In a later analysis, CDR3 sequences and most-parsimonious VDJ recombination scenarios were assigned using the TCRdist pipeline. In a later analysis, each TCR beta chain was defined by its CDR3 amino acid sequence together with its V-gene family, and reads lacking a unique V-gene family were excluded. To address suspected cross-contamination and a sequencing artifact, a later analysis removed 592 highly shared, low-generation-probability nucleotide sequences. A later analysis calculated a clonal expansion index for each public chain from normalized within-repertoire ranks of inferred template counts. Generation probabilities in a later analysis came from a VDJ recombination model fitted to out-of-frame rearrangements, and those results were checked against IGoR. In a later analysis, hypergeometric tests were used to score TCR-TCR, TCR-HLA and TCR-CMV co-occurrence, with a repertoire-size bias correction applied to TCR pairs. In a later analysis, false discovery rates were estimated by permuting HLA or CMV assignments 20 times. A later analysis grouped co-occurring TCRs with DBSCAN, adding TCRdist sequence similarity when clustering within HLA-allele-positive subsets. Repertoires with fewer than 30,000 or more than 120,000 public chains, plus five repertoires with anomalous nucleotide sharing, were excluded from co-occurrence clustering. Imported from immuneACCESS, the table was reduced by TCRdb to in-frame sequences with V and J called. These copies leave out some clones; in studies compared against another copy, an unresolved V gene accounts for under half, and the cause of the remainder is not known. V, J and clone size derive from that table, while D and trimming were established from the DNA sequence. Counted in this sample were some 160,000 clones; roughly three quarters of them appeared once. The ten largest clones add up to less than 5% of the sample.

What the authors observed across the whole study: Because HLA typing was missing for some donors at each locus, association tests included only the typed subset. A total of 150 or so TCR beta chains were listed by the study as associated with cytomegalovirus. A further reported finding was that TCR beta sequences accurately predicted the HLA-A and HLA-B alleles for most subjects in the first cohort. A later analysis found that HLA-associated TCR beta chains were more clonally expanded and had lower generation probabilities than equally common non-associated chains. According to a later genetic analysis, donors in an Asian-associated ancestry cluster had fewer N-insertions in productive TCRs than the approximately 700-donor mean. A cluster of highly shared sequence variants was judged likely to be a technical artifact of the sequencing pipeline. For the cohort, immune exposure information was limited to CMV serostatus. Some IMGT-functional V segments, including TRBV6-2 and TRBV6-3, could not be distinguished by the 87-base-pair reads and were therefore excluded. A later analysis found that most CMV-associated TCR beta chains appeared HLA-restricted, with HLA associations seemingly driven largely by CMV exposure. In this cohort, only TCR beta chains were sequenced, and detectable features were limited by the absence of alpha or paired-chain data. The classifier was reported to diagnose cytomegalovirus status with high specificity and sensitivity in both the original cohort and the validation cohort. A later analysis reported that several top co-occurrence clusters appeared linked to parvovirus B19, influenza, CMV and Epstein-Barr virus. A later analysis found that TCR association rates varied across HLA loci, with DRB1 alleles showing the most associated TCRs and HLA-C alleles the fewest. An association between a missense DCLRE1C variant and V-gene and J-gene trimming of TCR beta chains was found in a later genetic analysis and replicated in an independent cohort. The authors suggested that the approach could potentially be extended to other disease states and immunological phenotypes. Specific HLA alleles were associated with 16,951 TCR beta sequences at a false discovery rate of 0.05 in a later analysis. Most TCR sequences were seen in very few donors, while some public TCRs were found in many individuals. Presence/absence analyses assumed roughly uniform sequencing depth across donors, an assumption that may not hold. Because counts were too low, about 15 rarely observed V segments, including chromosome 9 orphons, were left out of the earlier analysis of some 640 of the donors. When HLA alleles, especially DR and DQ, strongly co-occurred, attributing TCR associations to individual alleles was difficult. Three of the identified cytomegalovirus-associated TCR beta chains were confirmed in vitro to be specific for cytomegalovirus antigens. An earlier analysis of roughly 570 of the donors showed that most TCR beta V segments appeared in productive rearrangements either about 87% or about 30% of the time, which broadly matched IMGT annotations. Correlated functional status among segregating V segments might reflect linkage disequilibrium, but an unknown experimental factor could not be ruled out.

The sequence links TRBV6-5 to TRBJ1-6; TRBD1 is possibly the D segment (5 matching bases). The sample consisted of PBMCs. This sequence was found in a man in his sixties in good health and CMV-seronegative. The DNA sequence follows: TGTGCCAGCACACAGGCTGTTAATTCACCCCCCCACTTT. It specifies CASTQAVNSPPHF.